This TCR beta chain was obtained from a study of a mutant IDH1 vaccine in newly diagnosed glioma. Turning to the study itself: The initiation of vaccination occurred 4-6 weeks after radiotherapy alone, or with temozolomide cycles. Former treatment meant radiotherapy, temozolomide, or both; the majority had gotten both.

V shed 0 bases, J shed 8 bases, and the junction held 12 bases outside the gene matches. Germline V lookup: CDR1 LGHNA, CDR2 YSLEER. This CDR3 spans 17 amino acids. Points from the study as a whole: Top peripheral T cell clonotype shifts appeared unrelated to pseudoprogression.

Time point noted: week 23, last vaccination. Doses of 300 ug of mutant IDH1 20-mer peptide were given with topical imiquimod. Every donor had a new WHO grade 3 or 4 astrocytoma that was IDH1-mutant, with loss of nuclear ATRX. Turning to this clone: The antigen remains unidentified.

Data came from immunoSEQ multiplex PCR; TCRdb stores just in-frame clones and leaves some out. Seen here are some 26,000 clones, about four fifths observed once, and the top ten hold about 15%. Sequenced material: PBMCs, taken from a glioma patient whose treatment included an IDH1 peptide vaccine. This TCR came from a woman aged 25 to 39 with glioma. The gene calls are TRBV4-3 and TRBJ2-3; 9 bases align to TRBD1. CDR3 DNA: TGCGCCAGCAGCCAAGAGATTGACGGGACAGGGAGAGGTACGCAGTATTTT. Translating gives CASSQEIDGTGRGTQYF.